Following are 31 T cell receptor beta chains from one sample sequenced in a study of blood T cell repertoires in COVID-19. Some clones are missing from TCRdb's copy, which holds only in-frame ones; the method was immunoSEQ multiplex PCR. The table lists 150,000 to 170,000 clones, 70% to 90% of them singletons. The source material was peripheral blood. These receptors were obtained from a woman aged 60-75 years with COVID-19, enrolled during active disease.

This chain joins TRBV19 and TRBJ2-5, with D unresolved. CDR1 and CDR2 from the germline V gene are LNHDA and SQIVND (reference sequence). V lost 2 bases and J lost 4, with 8 bases in between. This CDR3 contains 13 residues. CDR3 residues: CASSILPRETQYF. As DNA, the CDR3 is TGTGCCAGTAGTATACTCCCCAGAGAGACCCAGTACTTC.

CDR3 nucleotide sequence: TGTGCCAGCAGAAAAGCGGACCTATCCTCCTACGAGCAGTACTTC. Amino acid sequence: CASRKADLSSYEQYF. The rearrangement joins TRBV6-6 to TRBJ2-7; D perhaps matches TRBD2 (5 bases). Germline lookup yields CDR1 MNHNY and CDR2 SVGAGI (reference sequence). This CDR3 has 15 amino acids. The V and J ends lost 6 bases and 0 bases respectively, with 15 bases between them.

The J gene is TRBJ1-1, the V gene TRBV7-2; D is possibly TRBD1 (5 bases). The CDR3 sequence is 16 residues long. The V and J ends lost 4 bases and 0 bases respectively, with 15 bases between them. Germline CDR1 reads SGHTA; CDR2 reads FQGNSA. The CDR3 DNA follows: TGTGCCAGCAGCTCCCGTCGCCAGGGCATGAACACTGAAGCTTTCTTT. Residues: CASSSRRQGMNTEAFF.

The chain employs TRBV5-8 and TRBJ2-1; TRBD1 matches 8 bases. The CDR3 spans 15 residues. CDR1 and CDR2 from the germline V gene are SGHTS and YDEGEE. V was clipped by 0 bases and J by 4 bases; unmatched bases: 3. CDR3 region: CASSLGTGIYNEQFF. The CDR3 DNA is TGTGCCAGCAGCTTGGGGACAGGGATTTACAATGAGCAGTTCTTC.

The chain recombines TRBV6-2 or TRBV6-3 with TRBJ2-7; TRBD2 aligns across 7 bases. CDR3 length: 14 residues. With 6 bases clipped from V and 6 bases from J, the junction kept 11 bases outside the gene matches. Germline V gene lookup returns CDR1 MNHEY and CDR2 SVGEGT. CDR3 sequence reads: CASSFRTSSPEQYF. The CDR3 coding sequence is TGTGCCAGCAGCTTCCGGACTAGTAGCCCCGAGCAGTACTTC.

This chain uses TRBV10-3 with TRBJ2-2; tentatively, D is TRBD1 (6 bases). CDR3 length equals 15 residues. Trimming cost V 3 bases and J 6 bases, with 14 bases left between them. CDR1 is ENHRY, CDR2 SYGVKD, per germline. CDR3 sequence (DNA): TGTGCCATCAGTGAAACAGGGCAGAAAGCCGGGGAGCTGTTTTTT. It translates to CAISETGQKAGELFF.

This clone showed up just once. This specimen includes other DNA sequences encoding the same CDR3. The chain joins TRBV9 to TRBJ2-2; 10 bases agree with TRBD2. The J segment lost 1 base and the V segment lost 0 bases, leaving 0 bases of the junction unmatched. The CDR3 runs 16 residues. Germline V gene lookup returns CDR1 SGDLS and CDR2 YYNGEE. The CDR3 region has the DNA TGTGCCAGCAGCGTAGGACTAGCGGGGAACACCGGGGAGCTGTTTTTT. Its translation: CASSVGLAGNTGELFF.

The chain employs TRBV6-5 and TRBJ2-5; the match to TRBD2 covers 8 bases. V gave up 6 bases and J gave up 5 bases; unmatched junction bases: 8. The CDR3 is 14 residues long. Germline V gene sequence: CDR1 MNHEY, CDR2 SVGAGI. This CDR3 is CASRNPPGGETQYF. Written as DNA, the CDR3 is TGTGCCAGCAGGAATCCTCCGGGGGGGGAGACCCAGTACTTC.

The chain recombines TRBV5-4 with TRBJ2-5; D remains unclear. Trimming cost V 0 bases and J 2 bases, with 8 bases left between them. Germline loops: CDR1 SGHNT, CDR2 YYREEE (reference sequence). The CDR3 consists of 14 residues. CDR3 sequence: CASSLEAAQETQYF. CDR3 DNA sequence: TGTGCCAGCAGCTTGGAGGCGGCACAAGAGACCCAGTACTTC.

CDR3 amino acids: CACGNRGQDEQFF. The DNA of the CDR3 is TGTGCCTGTGGCAATCGGGGTCAGGATGAGCAGTTCTTC. This rearrangement joins TRBV30 to TRBJ2-1; D is perhaps TRBD2 (5 bases). CDR1 and CDR2 from the germline V gene are GTSNPN and SVGIG (reference sequence). CDR3 length: 13 amino acids. V was clipped by 6 bases and J by 8 bases, with 17 bases between them.

DNA of the CDR3: TGTGCCACCAGTGCCACCGGGCGGGACAGTAACTATGGCTACACCTTC. It codes for CATSATGRDSNYGYTF. V and J are TRBV24-1 and TRBJ1-2; 7 positions agree with TRBD1. The CDR3 runs 16 residues. Trimming took 5 bases from V and 1 from J; bases not matched to a gene: 9. Germline loops: CDR1 KGHDR, CDR2 SFDVKD.

The V gene is TRBV12-3 or TRBV12-4, the J gene TRBJ1-4; D is undetermined. The CDR3 runs to 13 residues. Trimming pared 1 base from V and 7 bases from J, leaving 7 bases between. The CDR3 DNA is TGTGCCAGCAGTTTAGACCGTAGTGAAAAACTGTTTTTT. Translated: CASSLDRSEKLFF.

This chain connects TRBV5-1 to TRBJ1-1; D is possibly TRBD1 (5 bases). The CDR3 contains 15 residues. Trimming removed 1 base from V and 2 bases from J, with 12 bases in between. Germline loops: CDR1 SGHRS, CDR2 YFSETQ. The CDR3 DNA reads as TGCGCCAGCAGCTTGATCCGGGGGAGCAACACTGAAGCTTTCTTT. This encodes CASSLIRGSNTEAFF.

This sequence joins TRBV7-6 and TRBJ1-1; 9 nucleotides align to TRBD1. The CDR3 totals 16 residues. The J segment lost 4 bases and the V segment lost 1 base, leaving 7 bases of the junction unmatched. Germline V gene lookup returns CDR1 SGHVS and CDR2 FNYEAQ. Here the CDR3 DNA reads TGTGCCAGCAGCTTAGAGGGGACAGGGAGGCGCACTGAAGCTTTCTTT. It is translated as CASSLEGTGRRTEAFF.

This chain joins TRBV18 and TRBJ1-2; D call uncertain. Trimming removed 2 bases from V and 1 base from J, with 8 bases in between. Germline V gene lookup returns CDR1 KGHSH and CDR2 LQKENI. The CDR3 runs 14 residues. The CDR3 nucleotides are TGTGCCAGCTCACCAAATAAGCTTAACTATGGCTACACCTTC. Its translation: CASSPNKLNYGYTF.

The chain joins TRBV6-5 to TRBJ2-7, with TRBD2 as a possible D gene (5 bases). CDR1 and CDR2 from the germline V gene are MNHEY and SVGAGI. This CDR3 spans 14 amino acids. The V end lost 6 bases, the J end lost 3 bases, and 15 bases lay between the germline ends. The CDR3 DNA follows: TGTGCCAGCAGAGCCCGACCGGGAAACTACGAGCAGTACGTC. Translation gives CASRARPGNYEQYV.

The count of this clone is one. The rearrangement joins TRBV5-6 to TRBJ2-6; 7 positions agree with TRBD2. The germline CDR1 and CDR2 sequences are SGHDT and YYEEEE. The CDR3 contains 16 residues. V was clipped by 3 bases and J by 3 bases; unmatched bases: 6. The CDR3, as DNA: TGTGCCAGCAGCTCCGGACTAGTTGGTGGGGCCAACGTCCTGACTTTC. This translates into CASSSGLVGGANVLTF.

The table lists this clone with a count of one. This chain uses TRBV27 with TRBJ1-1; D is unclear. The CDR3 totals 14 residues. V lost 6 bases to trimming and J lost 2 bases, with 13 bases between them. Germline V gene sequence: CDR1 MNHEY, CDR2 SMNVEV (reference sequence). The CDR3 protein is CASRGGDFNTEAFF. In nucleotides, the CDR3 is TGTGCCAGCAGGGGCGGGGATTTTAACACTGAAGCTTTCTTT.

The chain recombines TRBV9 with TRBJ1-2; 7 nucleotides align to TRBD1. The CDR3 sequence is 15 residues long. V shed 0 bases and J 1 base; nucleotides not matched to a gene: 3. The germline gives CDR1 SGDLS, CDR2 YYNGEE. This CDR3 reads CASSVAQGVNYGYTF. The CDR3, as DNA: TGTGCCAGCAGCGTAGCTCAGGGGGTTAACTATGGCTACACCTTC.

This sequence joins TRBV5-1 and TRBJ2-5, with D uncertain. Trimming cost V 3 bases and J 5 bases, with 8 bases left between them. The CDR3 has 12 amino acids. Germline loops: CDR1 SGHRS, CDR2 YFSETQ. The CDR3 is CASSYFGETQYF. The DNA for the CDR3 is TGCGCCAGCAGCTACTTCGGGGAGACCCAGTACTTC. Using reference TRBV5-1 and TRBJ2-5 for the parts outside the CDR3, the full variable domain is KAGVTQTPRYLIKTRGQQVTLSCSPISGHRSVSWYQQTPGQGLQFLFEYFSETQRNKGNFPGRFSGRQFSNSRSEMNVSTLELGDSALYLCASSYFGETQYFGPGTRLLVL.

The genes are TRBV7-6 and TRBJ2-5; TRBD2 is a possible D gene (5 bases). Germline values: CDR1 SGHVS, CDR2 FNYEAQ. The ends were cut back, 3 bases at V and 5 bases at J, with 7 bases in the middle. The CDR3 sequence is 12 residues long. CDR3 DNA: TGTGCCAGCAGCTTGAGGGCGGAGACCCAGTACTTC. It yields the protein CASSLRAETQYF. Supplemented by reference TRBV7-6 and TRBJ2-5, the full variable domain reads GAGVSQSPRYKVTKRGQDVALRCDPISGHVSLYWYRQALGQGPEFLTYFNYEAQQDKSGLPNDRFSAERPEGSISTLTIQRTEQRDSAMYRCASSLRAETQYFGPGTRLLVL.

The chain employs TRBV7-7 and TRBJ2-5; TRBD2 aligns across 10 bases. V gave up 4 bases and J gave up 5 bases; unmatched junction bases: 10. Per germline, CDR1 SSHAT and CDR2 FNYEAQ (reference sequence). The CDR3 covers 16 residues. The DNA of the CDR3 is TGTGCCAGCAGCTGGGGGGCTAGCGGGGGCCCGGAGACCCAGTACTTC. Protein sequence: CASSWGASGGPETQYF.

The gene calls are TRBV14 and TRBJ1-1; 9 bases line up with TRBD1. The CDR3 length is 15 residues. Germline-derived CDR1 and CDR2 are SGHDN and FVKESK. Unmatched junction bases numbered 7, after V lost 4 bases and J lost 4 bases. The CDR3 nucleotides read TGTGCCAGCAGCCGACCCGGGACAGGGCTCACTGAAGCTTTCTTT. Translated, it gives CASSRPGTGLTEAFF.

This clone turned up a few times. The chain is built from TRBV7-6 and TRBJ2-1; TRBD2 might be the D (6 bases). Per the germline V gene, CDR1 is SGHVS and CDR2 is FNYEAQ. This CDR3 contains 16 residues. The V end lost 5 bases, the J end lost 0 bases, and 14 bases lay between the germline ends. The CDR3 nucleotides read TGTGCCAGCAGCCCAAGGGCGGGGAGCTCCTACAATGAGCAGTTCTTC. Encoded protein: CASSPRAGSSYNEQFF.

The chain links TRBV5-1 to TRBJ1-1; D perhaps matches TRBD1 (5 bases). V was cut by 4 bases and J by 2 bases, with 15 bases left in between. Germline CDR1 SGHRS, CDR2 YFSETQ. This CDR3 is 15 amino acids long. In DNA, the CDR3 is TGCGCCAGCAGCACGACTTCGACAGTTAACACTGAAGCTTTCTTT. Translation: CASSTTSTVNTEAFF.

The chain has TRBV9 and TRBJ1-3, with TRBD1 as a possible D gene (6 bases). The germline V gene encodes CDR1 SGDLS and CDR2 YYNGEE. V lost 4 bases and J lost 8, with 16 bases in between. The CDR3 length is 14 residues. Written as DNA, the CDR3 is TGTGCCAGCAGCTTCAGCGGGGGCGAGTACACCATATATTTT. It encodes CASSFSGGEYTIYF.

This clone was found a few times. The chain employs TRBV4-1 and TRBJ2-7, with D possibly matching TRBD2 (5 bases). Trimming shortened V by 1 base and J by 0 bases, and 10 bases separated the two germline ends. This CDR3 region has 15 residues. Germline lookup yields CDR1 MGHRA and CDR2 YSYEKL. The CDR3: CASSQGSGSSYEQYF. The CDR3 region has the DNA TGCGCCAGCAGCCAAGGAAGTGGGAGCTCCTACGAGCAGTACTTC.

J is TRBJ2-5 and V is TRBV6-6; no clear D. Germline CDR1 is MNHNY and CDR2 is SVGAGI (reference sequence). This CDR3 is built from 14 residues. Trimming left V 6 bases short and J 4 bases short, with 15 bases between. The chain's CDR3 is CASSHRQSLETQYF. The CDR3 DNA reads TGTGCCAGCAGCCACAGACAATCCCTAGAGACCCAGTACTTC.

The chain recombines TRBV7-3 with TRBJ1-1; D possibly corresponds to TRBD1 (5 bases). The CDR3 sequence is 14 residues long. Trimming shortened V by 2 bases and J by 1 base, and 8 bases separated the two germline ends. Germline V gene lookup returns CDR1 SGHTA and CDR2 FQGTGA. The CDR3 protein is CASSLGAGNTEAFF. Here the CDR3 DNA reads TGTGCCAGCAGCTTAGGGGCAGGGAACACTGAAGCTTTCTTT.

CDR3 in DNA: TGTGCCAGCAGCCCAGGGGGCGCAATCTCCTACGAGCAGTACGTC. Translation: CASSPGGAISYEQYV. The J gene is TRBJ2-7, the V gene TRBV5-4; 8 bases fit TRBD1. The CDR3 is made up of 15 amino acids. Looked up from germline, CDR1 is SGHNT and CDR2 is YYREEE (reference sequence). Germline trimming cut 4 bases from V and 0 bases from J; bases unmatched to any gene: 6.

This rearrangement joins TRBV7-9 to TRBJ1-2; 9 nucleotides match TRBD1. The germline gives CDR1 SEHNR, CDR2 FQNEAQ (reference sequence). CDR3 size: 16 residues. V shed 0 bases, J shed 7 bases, and the junction held 9 bases outside the gene matches. The chain's CDR3 is CASSLAVPGQGFGYTF. CDR3 in DNA: TGTGCCAGCAGCTTAGCCGTTCCGGGACAGGGCTTTGGCTACACCTTC.